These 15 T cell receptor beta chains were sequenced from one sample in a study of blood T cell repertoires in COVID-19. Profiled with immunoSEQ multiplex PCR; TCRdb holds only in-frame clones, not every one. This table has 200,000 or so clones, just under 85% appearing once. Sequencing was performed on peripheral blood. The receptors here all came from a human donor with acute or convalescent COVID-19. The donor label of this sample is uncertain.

The CDR3 coding sequence is TGTGCCAGCAGCCGGGACAGGGGGTCCTACGAGCAGTACTTC. Translated: CASSRDRGSYEQYF. The chain links TRBV11-1 to TRBJ2-7, with 11 bases aligning to TRBD1. Trimming removed 5 bases from V and 1 base from J; junction bases left unmatched: 1. In germline, CDR1 is SGHAT, CDR2 FQDESV (reference sequence). The CDR3 is 14 residues long.

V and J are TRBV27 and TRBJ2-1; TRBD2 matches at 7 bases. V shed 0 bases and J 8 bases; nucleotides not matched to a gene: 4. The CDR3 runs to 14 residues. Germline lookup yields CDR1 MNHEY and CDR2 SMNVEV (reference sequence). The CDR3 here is CASSLSAGSDEQFF. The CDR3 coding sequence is TGTGCCAGCAGTTTATCAGCGGGAAGCGATGAGCAGTTCTTC.

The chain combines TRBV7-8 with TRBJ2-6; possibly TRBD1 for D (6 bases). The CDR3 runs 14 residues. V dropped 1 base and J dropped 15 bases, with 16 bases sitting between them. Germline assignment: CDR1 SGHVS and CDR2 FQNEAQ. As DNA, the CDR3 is TGTGCCAGCAGCTTAGGGGTGCAGGGGACGGCCCTGACTTTC. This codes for CASSLGVQGTALTF.

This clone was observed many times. The CDR3 region has the DNA TGTGCCAGCAGCCGGACTAGCGGCAGCTACGAGCAGTACTTC. Protein: CASSRTSGSYEQYF. The rearrangement uses TRBV7-9 and TRBJ2-7; 10 nucleotides agree with TRBD2. V lost 5 bases, J lost 3 bases, and 4 bases stayed unmatched. Germline V gives CDR1 SEHNR, CDR2 FQNEAQ (reference sequence). CDR3 size: 14 residues.

In DNA form, the CDR3 reads TGCAGCGTTGATCTGACCGGCGGGGAGCAGTTCTTC. It specifies CSVDLTGGEQFF. V and J are TRBV29-1 and TRBJ2-1; perhaps TRBD2 as D (5 bases). CDR3 size: 12 residues. CDR1 is SQVTM and CDR2 is ANQGSEA in the germline V gene. V lost 3 bases, J lost 10 bases, and 13 bases lay in between.

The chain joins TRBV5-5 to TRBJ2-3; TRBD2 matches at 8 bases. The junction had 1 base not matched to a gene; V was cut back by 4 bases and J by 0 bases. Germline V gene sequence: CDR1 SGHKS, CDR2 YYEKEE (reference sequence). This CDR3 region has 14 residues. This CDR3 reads CASSPSGSTDTQYF. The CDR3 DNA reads TGTGCCAGCAGCCCTAGCGGGAGCACAGATACGCAGTATTTT.

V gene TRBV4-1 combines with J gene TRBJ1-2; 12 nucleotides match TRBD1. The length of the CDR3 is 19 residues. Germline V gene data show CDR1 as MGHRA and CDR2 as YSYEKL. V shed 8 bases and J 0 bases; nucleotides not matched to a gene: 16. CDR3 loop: CASRDSPSGQGATNYGYTF. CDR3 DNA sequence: TGCGCCAGCCGAGACTCACCCTCGGGACAGGGGGCTACTAACTATGGCTACACCTTC.

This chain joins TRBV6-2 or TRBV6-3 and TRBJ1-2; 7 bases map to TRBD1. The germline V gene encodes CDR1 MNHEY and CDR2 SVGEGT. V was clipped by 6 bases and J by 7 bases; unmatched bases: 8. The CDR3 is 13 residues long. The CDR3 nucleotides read TGTGCCAGCAGCCGCGGGACAGCCCCTGGCTACACCTTC. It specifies CASSRGTAPGYTF.

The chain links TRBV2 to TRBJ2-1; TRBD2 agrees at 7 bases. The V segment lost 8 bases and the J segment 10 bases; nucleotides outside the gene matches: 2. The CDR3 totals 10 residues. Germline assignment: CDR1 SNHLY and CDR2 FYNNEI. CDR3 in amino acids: CASRGDEQFF. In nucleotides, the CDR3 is TGTGCCAGCCGGGGGGACGAGCAGTTCTTC.

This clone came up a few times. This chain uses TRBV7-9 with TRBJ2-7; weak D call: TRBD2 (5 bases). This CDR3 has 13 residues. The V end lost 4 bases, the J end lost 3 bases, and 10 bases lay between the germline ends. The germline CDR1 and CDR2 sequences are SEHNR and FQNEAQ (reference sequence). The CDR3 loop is CASSSGLDYEQYF. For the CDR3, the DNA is TGTGCCAGCAGCTCAGGACTGGACTACGAGCAGTACTTC.

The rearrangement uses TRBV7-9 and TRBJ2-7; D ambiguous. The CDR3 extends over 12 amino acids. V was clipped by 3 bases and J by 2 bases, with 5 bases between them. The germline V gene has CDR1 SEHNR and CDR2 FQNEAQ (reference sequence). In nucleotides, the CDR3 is TGTGCCAGCAGCTTTTCTCCCTACGAGCAGTACTTC. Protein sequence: CASSFSPYEQYF.

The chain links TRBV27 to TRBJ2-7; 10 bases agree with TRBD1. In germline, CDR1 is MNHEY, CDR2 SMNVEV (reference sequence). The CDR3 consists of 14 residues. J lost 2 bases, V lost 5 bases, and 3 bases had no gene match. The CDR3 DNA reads TGTGCCAGCAGTAGGGGGACAGGGGCCTACGAGCAGTACTTC. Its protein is CASSRGTGAYEQYF.

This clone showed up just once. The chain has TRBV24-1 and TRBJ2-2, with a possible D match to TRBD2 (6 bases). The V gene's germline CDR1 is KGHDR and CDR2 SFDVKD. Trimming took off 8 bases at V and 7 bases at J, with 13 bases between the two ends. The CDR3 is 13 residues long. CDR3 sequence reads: CATKREKHGELFF. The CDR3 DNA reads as TGTGCCACCAAACGGGAGAAGCACGGGGAGCTGTTTTTT.

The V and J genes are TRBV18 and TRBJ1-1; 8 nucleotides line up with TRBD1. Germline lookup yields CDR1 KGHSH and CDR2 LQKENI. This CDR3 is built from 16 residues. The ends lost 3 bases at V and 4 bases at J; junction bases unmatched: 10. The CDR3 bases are TGTGCCAGCTCACCCGGGACAGGACTAAGGGGCACTGAAGCTTTCTTT. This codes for CASSPGTGLRGTEAFF.

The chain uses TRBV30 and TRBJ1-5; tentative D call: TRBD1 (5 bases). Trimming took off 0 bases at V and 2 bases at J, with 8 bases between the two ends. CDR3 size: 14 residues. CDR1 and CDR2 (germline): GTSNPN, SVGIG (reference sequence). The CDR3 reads CAWSVTGRNQPQHF. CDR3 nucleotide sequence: TGTGCCTGGAGTGTAACAGGACGCAATCAGCCCCAGCATTTT.